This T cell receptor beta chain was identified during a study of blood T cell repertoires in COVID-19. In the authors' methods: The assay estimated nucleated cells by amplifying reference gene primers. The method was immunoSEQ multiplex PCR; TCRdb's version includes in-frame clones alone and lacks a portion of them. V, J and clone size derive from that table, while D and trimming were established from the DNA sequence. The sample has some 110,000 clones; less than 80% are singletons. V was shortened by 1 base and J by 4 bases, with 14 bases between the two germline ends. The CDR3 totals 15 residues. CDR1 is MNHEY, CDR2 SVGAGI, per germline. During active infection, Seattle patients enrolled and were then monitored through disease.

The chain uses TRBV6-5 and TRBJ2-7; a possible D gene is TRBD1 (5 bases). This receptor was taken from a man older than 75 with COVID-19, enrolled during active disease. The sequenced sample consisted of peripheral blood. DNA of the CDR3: TGTGCCAGCAGTTACTTTCCAGGGCTTCTTTACGAGCAGTACTTC. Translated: CASSYFPGLLYEQYF.